This entry concerns a single T cell receptor beta chain. Its antigen is unidentified. This sample was taken from a study of Graves' ophthalmopathy and Graves' hyperthyroidism. Amplified material comprised TCR beta CDR3 regions derived from RNA transcripts. RT-PCR in the first round used HTBI primers; a second-round multiplex PCR followed. TCRdb re-called the multiplex PCR reads through MiXCR, storing one row per CDR3 protein. The table records hundreds of thousands of distinct CDR3 sequences, about 47% of them present only once. No donor had other autoimmune disease, uncontrolled infection, pregnancy or lactation. It was from more than 9 ml of fresh peripheral blood that the PBMCs came. Germline V CDR1 and CDR2: ENHRY, SYGVKD. V was clipped by 5 bases and J by 1 base; unmatched bases: 4. The CDR3 totals 14 residues. General study results and limits: From stable hyperthyroidism, ophthalmopathy was separated by a 13-signature model with 85% to 90% sensitivity and less than 83% specificity. Predictions made by the model for ophthalmopathy progression reached approximately 70% sensitivity and about 72% specificity.

The TCR was taken from an adult man with Graves' ophthalmopathy. Sequenced: peripheral blood. The gene calls are TRBV10-3 and TRBJ2-7; TRBD1 matches at 8 bases. The CDR3 DNA sequence: TGTGCCATCAGTCTGGGACAGGTGTCCTACGAGCAGTACTTC. Translating gives CAISLGQVSYEQYF.